The following is a T cell receptor beta chain sequence with its context. The data belong to a study of control samples from healthy donors and cancer patients. CDR1 and CDR2 (germline): SGHDT, YYEEEE. V shed 4 bases, J shed 6 bases, and the junction held 8 bases outside the gene matches. The CDR3 is 14 amino acids. This table comes from immunoSEQ multiplex PCR, and its TCRdb copy is limited to in-frame clones, with some not included. This sample yields about 150,000 clones, of which roughly 93% are seen a single time; less than 6% belongs to the top ten. Sequenced sample: blood. This TCR was recovered from a young man in good health. The V and J genes are TRBV5-6 and TRBJ2-7; 9 bases map to TRBD2. This chain's CDR3 is CASSPLAGVGEQYF. In nucleotides, the CDR3 is TGTGCCAGCAGCCCCTTAGCGGGAGTGGGCGAGCAGTACTTC.